One sample yielded the 25 T cell receptor beta chains listed below, sequenced in a study of beta chain features in type 1 diabetes. Expressed TCRB transcripts were sequenced because the isolated RNA had all been reverse transcribed beforehand. The method was immunoSEQ multiplex PCR; TCRdb's version includes in-frame clones alone and lacks a portion of them. This sample has 38,000 or so clones, with about two thirds found just once. Sequenced: Tregs from blood. These receptors originate from a woman aged 30 to 39 in good health.

The chain recombines TRBV7-2 with TRBJ1-1, with TRBD1 matching over 7 bases. The CDR3 loop spans 14 amino acids. After removal of 1 base from V and 5 bases from J, the junction contained 4 bases not matched to a gene. Germline CDR1 reads SGHTA; CDR2 reads FQGNSA. The CDR3 here is CASSLETGLTEAFF. The CDR3 nucleotides read TGTGCCAGCAGCTTAGAGACAGGGTTGACTGAAGCTTTCTTT.

The rearrangement joins TRBV11-2 to TRBJ2-7, with TRBD2 as a possible D gene (6 bases). Germline V lookup: CDR1 SGHAT, CDR2 FQNNGV. V lost 4 bases, J lost 4 bases, and 11 bases lay in between. This CDR3 has 13 residues. In nucleotides, the CDR3 is TGTGCCAGCAGCTCGAGTGCGGGATACGAGCAGTACTTC. This sequence encodes CASSSSAGYEQYF.

The chain carries TRBV11-2 and TRBJ2-1; 9 bases are shared with TRBD2. CDR3 length: 18 residues. CDR1 is SGHAT, CDR2 FQNNGV, per germline. Trimming at V came to 1 base and at J to 9 bases, leaving 16 bases not matched to a gene. DNA of the CDR3: TGTGCCAGCAGCTTAGTGGCTAGCGGGATCCAAAACAGTGGTGAGCAGTTCTTC. As protein: CASSLVASGIQNSGEQFF.

The chain links TRBV11-2 to TRBJ2-1, with 10 bases lining up with TRBD2. In germline, CDR1 is SGHAT, CDR2 FQNNGV. The V gene end was trimmed by 2 bases and the J gene end by 3 bases; junction bases not matched to a gene: 10. This CDR3 is built from 18 residues. The CDR3 nucleotides are TGTGCCAGCAGCTTAACCCGGACTAGCGGAGGGGGCTACAATGAGCAGTTCTTC. It translates to CASSLTRTSGGGYNEQFF.

This chain links TRBV28 with TRBJ1-2, with TRBD1 identical over 9 bases. The CDR3 runs to 14 residues. With 6 bases clipped from V and 8 bases from J, the junction kept 10 bases outside the gene matches. In germline, CDR1 is MDHEN, CDR2 SYDVKM. DNA for the CDR3: TGTGCCAGCAGCTTACCCGGGACAGGGAAAGGCTACACCTTC. Its protein product is CASSLPGTGKGYTF.

The chain is built from TRBV7-2 and TRBJ2-4, with D perhaps TRBD2 (5 bases). Trimming took 5 bases from V and 7 from J, leaving 15 bases between them. Per germline, CDR1 SGHTA and CDR2 FQGNSA. This CDR3 contains 14 residues. CDR3 coding DNA: TGTGCCAGCAGCGAGGGTGCGGTGGGGAACATTCAGTACTTC. Translating gives CASSEGAVGNIQYF.

This rearrangement joins TRBV9 to TRBJ2-3; TRBD2 might be the D (6 bases). The CDR3 spans 15 residues. CDR1 and CDR2 (germline): SGDLS, YYNGEE. The V gene lost 4 bases and the J gene lost 0 bases, with 12 bases spanning the gap. Written as DNA, the CDR3 is TGTGCCAGCAGCATCCTCGCGGGGAGCACAGATACGCAGTATTTT. It is translated as CASSILAGSTDTQYF.

The chain is built from TRBV28 and TRBJ2-7; D possibly corresponds to TRBD1 (6 bases). This CDR3 contains 16 residues. Germline CDR1 reads MDHEN; CDR2 reads SYDVKM. V was cut by 7 bases and J by 0 bases, with 19 bases left in between. The CDR3 protein is CASNPPRGHLSYEQYF. CDR3 nucleotide sequence: TGTGCCAGCAATCCCCCTAGGGGACACCTCTCCTACGAGCAGTACTTC.

The V gene is TRBV7-8, the J gene TRBJ1-5, with a tentative D call TRBD1 (6 bases). V was cut by 1 base and J by 7 bases, with 14 bases left in between. The germline CDR1 and CDR2 sequences are SGHVS and FQNEAQ. The CDR3 has 15 residues. CDR3: CASSLVVGARQPQHF. The CDR3 region has the DNA TGTGCCAGCAGCTTAGTGGTGGGGGCACGGCAGCCCCAGCATTTT.

The rearrangement uses TRBV11-2 and TRBJ1-2; a possible D gene is TRBD1 (6 bases). The germline CDR1 and CDR2 sequences are SGHAT and FQNNGV. Deletions cut 5 bases from V and 3 bases from J, with 10 bases between. The CDR3 is 13 amino acids. The CDR3 DNA is TGTGCCAGCAGCACACAGGGTTACTATGGCTACACCTTC. It codes for CASSTQGYYGYTF.

The chain combines TRBV7-9 with TRBJ1-1; D is undetermined. The CDR3 extends over 13 amino acids. The ends were cut back, 3 bases at V and 4 bases at J, with 9 bases in the middle. Per the germline V gene, CDR1 is SEHNR and CDR2 is FQNEAQ (reference sequence). The CDR3 region is CASSFEAATEAFF. CDR3 DNA: TGTGCCAGCAGCTTCGAAGCGGCCACTGAAGCTTTCTTT.

The rearrangement joins TRBV18 to TRBJ2-5; 8 bases map to TRBD2. The end of the DNA aligns better with TRBJ2-7, so the J call may be wrong. The CDR3 has 14 residues. Germline V lookup: CDR1 KGHSH, CDR2 LQKENI. CDR3 nucleotide sequence: TGTGCCAGCTCAGATCAAGCGGGAGTCGGCGAGCAGTACTTC. This sequence encodes CASSDQAGVGEQYF.

This clone was seen once. The chain is built from TRBV10-3 and TRBJ2-5; possibly TRBD1 for D (5 bases). Looked up from germline, CDR1 is ENHRY and CDR2 is SYGVKD. The length of the CDR3 is 14 residues. V lost 2 bases, J lost 3 bases, and 10 bases lay in between. The CDR3 DNA reads TGTGCCATCAGTGAGATGTTGACAGAAGAGACCCAGTACTTC. Its translation is CAISEMLTEETQYF.

The rearrangement joins TRBV20-1 to TRBJ2-5; D gene ambiguous. The CDR3 totals 11 residues. CDR1 DFQATT and CDR2 SNEGSKA come from the germline V gene (reference sequence). Trimming left V 4 bases short and J 5 bases short, with 8 bases between. CDR3 nucleotide sequence: TGCAGTGCTATTCTTATGGAGACCCAGTACTTC. It encodes CSAILMETQYF.

This clone has a handful of counts. The chain uses TRBV4-3 and TRBJ2-2, with 7 bases identical to TRBD2. Germline values: CDR1 LGHNA, CDR2 YSLEER. V gave up 8 bases and J gave up 0 bases; unmatched junction bases: 12. This CDR3 is 17 amino acids long. Here the CDR3 reads CASSPSAAGANTGELFF. As DNA, the CDR3 is TGCGCCAGCTCCCCTTCAGCGGCGGGAGCGAACACCGGGGAGCTGTTTTTT.

The rearrangement joins TRBV9 to TRBJ2-5; possibly TRBD2 for D (5 bases). This CDR3 is 15 amino acids long. The ends were cut back, 7 bases at V and 5 bases at J, with 21 bases in the middle. Per germline, CDR1 SGDLS and CDR2 YYNGEE. The CDR3 DNA reads TGTGCCAGCTCCCCTGGTCCTCTAGCTGGTGAGACCCAGTACTTC. This encodes CASSPGPLAGETQYF.

This sequence joins TRBV11-2 and TRBJ2-3, with TRBD2 matching 9 bases. J was trimmed by 2 bases and V by 0 bases; bases with no gene match: 3. The CDR3 spans 16 residues. Germline lookup yields CDR1 SGHAT and CDR2 FQNNGV. The CDR3 coding sequence is TGTGCCAGCAGCTTAGAGCTAGCGGGGATCACAGATACGCAGTATTTT. Its translation is CASSLELAGITDTQYF.

The genes are TRBV6-1 and TRBJ2-5; TRBD2 agrees at 11 bases. Germline lookup yields CDR1 MNHNS and CDR2 SASEGT. Trimming took 8 bases from V and 3 from J; bases not matched to a gene: 2. This CDR3 contains 13 residues. CDR3 sequence (DNA): TGTGCCAGCGGGGGACTAGCGGAAGAGACCCAGTACTTC. Amino acid sequence: CASGGLAEETQYF.

The rearrangement joins TRBV18 to TRBJ1-5; no clear D. The CDR3 has 13 amino acids. Trimming pared 6 bases from V and 7 bases from J, leaving 13 bases between. Germline-derived CDR1 and CDR2 are KGHSH and LQKENI. The CDR3 bases are TGTGCCAGCTCCCCCCTCGGCGGCCAGCCCCAGCATTTT. Protein: CASSPLGGQPQHF.

This rearrangement joins TRBV6-1 to TRBJ2-7; tentatively, D is TRBD1 (5 bases). The CDR3 is 13 residues long. V dropped 4 bases and J dropped 4 bases, with 11 bases sitting between them. CDR1 and CDR2 (germline): MNHNS, SASEGT. CDR3 bases: TGTGCCAGCAGTGGAGTTCAGGGTTACGAGCAGTACTTC. Translating gives CASSGVQGYEQYF.

The V gene is TRBV2, the J gene TRBJ1-2; TRBD1 might be the D (6 bases). The CDR3 has 17 residues. V lost 9 bases, J lost 0 bases, and 23 bases lay in between. From germline, CDR1 is SNHLY and CDR2 FYNNEI. CDR3 in amino acids: CARGVRQEKLANYGYTF. The CDR3 DNA follows: TGTGCCAGAGGCGTTAGACAGGAAAAACTAGCTAACTATGGCTACACCTTC. The entire variable domain, with the rest obtained from reference TRBV2 and TRBJ1-2, is as follows: EPEVTQTPSHQVTQMGQEVILRCVPISNHLYFYWYRQILGQKVEFLVSFYNNEISEKSEIFDDQFSVERPDGSNFTLKIRSTKLEDSAMYFCARGVRQEKLANYGYTFGSGTRLTVV.

In its sample, this clone is medium-sized (0.01 to 0.1%). The rearrangement uses TRBV7-9 and TRBJ2-1; a possible D gene is TRBD2 (5 bases). The germline V gene has CDR1 SEHNR and CDR2 FQNEAQ (reference sequence). The CDR3 has 16 residues. Trimming pared 1 base from V and 9 bases from J, leaving 19 bases between. The CDR3 DNA is TGTGCCAGCAGCTTAGGGGTCGGACTTCAATCCGGTGAGCAGTTCTTC. Its translation: CASSLGVGLQSGEQFF.

The V and J genes are TRBV6-1 and TRBJ1-2, with D possibly being TRBD1 (6 bases). CDR1 is MNHNS, CDR2 SASEGT, per germline. CDR3 length: 12 amino acids. Trimming left V 7 bases short and J 2 bases short, with 8 bases between. CDR3 coding DNA: TGTGCCAGCAAGGACAGCAACTATGGCTACACCTTC. Its protein is CASKDSNYGYTF.

This chain's CDR3 is CASSQDPVRGTSGSYEQYF. CDR3 nucleotide sequence: TGCGCCAGCAGCCAAGATCCGGTAAGGGGGACTAGCGGGAGCTACGAGCAGTACTTC. The chain is built from TRBV4-3 and TRBJ2-7; TRBD2 matches at 14 bases. This CDR3 comprises 19 residues. CDR1 LGHNA and CDR2 YSLEER come from the germline V gene. With V trimmed by 0 bases and J by 3 bases, 10 bases remained unmatched.

The chain recombines TRBV18 with TRBJ2-6; TRBD2 is a possible D gene (5 bases). The CDR3 is 16 amino acids. V was pared by 3 bases and J by 1 base, with 10 bases between. The germline V gene has CDR1 KGHSH and CDR2 LQKENI. In DNA, the CDR3 is TGTGCCAGCTCACCCTCGAGCGGATCTGGGGCCAACGTCCTGACTTTC. It specifies CASSPSSGSGANVLTF.